Detailed here is one TCR beta chain. Antigen: not known. The sample is drawn from a study of T cells expressing NK-cell markers. Study conclusions and caveats: The same clonotypes also predominated in the CD3+CD56-NKG2C+ fraction of several donors.

The CDR3 is 16 residues long. After re-calling the 5' RACE reads, TCRdb lists one entry per CDR3 protein, DNA absent. The table for this sample gives about 460,000 distinct CDR3 sequences. This chain joins TRBV12-3 or TRBV12-4 and TRBJ2-1; lacking DNA, the TRBD2 call made by TCRdb goes unchecked. The TCR sequence derives from a woman between 45 and 65 years old in good health. The sample comprised blood T cells: a sorted CD56 or NKG2C T cell subset, CD4+ or CD8+ T cells, or bulk PBMC T cells (not recorded which). The CDR3 protein is CASTTQTSGSYDEQFF.